This T cell receptor beta chain was sequenced during a study of T-cell reconstitution after alpha-beta-depleted transplantation in children. This clonotype was seen repeatedly, ten times or more. CDR1 and CDR2 from the germline V gene are SEHNR and FQNEAQ (reference sequence). The CDR3 runs to 11 residues. Between the trimmed V and J ends, which lost 5 bases and 6 bases, there was a span of 8 bases. TCRbeta library construction was performed incorporating unique molecular identifiers. TCRdb reprocessed the PCR reads with MiXCR, giving one entry per CDR3 protein. The sample has 230,000 or so distinct CDR3 sequences; 12% are singletons.

The chain employs TRBV7-9 and TRBJ2-7; D not resolved. The sequencing here drew on PBMCs from the stem cell graft donor, taken from the stem cell graft. The TCR comes from a human donor who donated a stem cell graft to a child with acute lymphoblastic leukemia. CDR3 DNA: TGTGCCAGCAGCGTAGGGCTCGAGCAGTACTTC. Translating gives CASSVGLEQYF.